This TCR beta chain was sequenced for a study of blood T cell repertoires in COVID-19. Germline lookup yields CDR1 GTSNPN and CDR2 SVGIG (reference sequence). The CDR3 sequence is 14 residues long. Trimming at V came to 3 bases and at J to 5 bases, leaving 6 bases not matched to a gene. Sequencing used immunoSEQ multiplex PCR; TCRdb keeps in-frame clones, though not all of them. The sample yields some 490,000 clones, approximately 85% seen once. The chain uses TRBV30 and TRBJ2-5; 10 bases map to TRBD2. The clonotype was recovered from a human donor in a cohort sampled during active COVID-19. Source material: peripheral blood. CDR3 in DNA: TGTGCCTGGAGCCTAGCGGGAGTAGGGGAGACCCAGTACTTC. It codes for CAWSLAGVGETQYF.